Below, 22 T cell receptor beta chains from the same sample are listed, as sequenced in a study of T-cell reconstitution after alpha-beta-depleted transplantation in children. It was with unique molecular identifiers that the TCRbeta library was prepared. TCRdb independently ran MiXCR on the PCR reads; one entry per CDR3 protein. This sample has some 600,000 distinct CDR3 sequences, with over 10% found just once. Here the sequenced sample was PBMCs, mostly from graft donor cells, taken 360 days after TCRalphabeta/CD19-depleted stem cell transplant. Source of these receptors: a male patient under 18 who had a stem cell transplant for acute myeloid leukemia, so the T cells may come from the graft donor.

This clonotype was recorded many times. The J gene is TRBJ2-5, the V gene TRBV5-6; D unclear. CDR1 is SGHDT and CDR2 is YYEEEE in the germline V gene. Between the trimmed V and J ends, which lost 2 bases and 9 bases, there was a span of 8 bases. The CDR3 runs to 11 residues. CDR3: CASSFMDSQYF. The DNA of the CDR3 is TGTGCCAGCAGCTTTATGGATTCCCAGTACTTC.

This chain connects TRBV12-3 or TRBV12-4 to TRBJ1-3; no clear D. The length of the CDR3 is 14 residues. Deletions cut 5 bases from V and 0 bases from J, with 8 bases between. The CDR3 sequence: CASSRRNSGNTIYF. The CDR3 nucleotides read TGTGCCAGCAGTCGGCGTAACTCTGGAAACACCATATATTTT.

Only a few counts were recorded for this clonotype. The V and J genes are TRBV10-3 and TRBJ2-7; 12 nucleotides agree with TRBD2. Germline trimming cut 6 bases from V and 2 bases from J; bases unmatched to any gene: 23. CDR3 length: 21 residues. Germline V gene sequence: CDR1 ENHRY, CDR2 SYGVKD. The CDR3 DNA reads TGTGCCATCAGCCCTTCGAGATTACTAGCGGGAGGATTGGGGGTTCCCTACGAGCAGTACTTC. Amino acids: CAISPSRLLAGGLGVPYEQYF.

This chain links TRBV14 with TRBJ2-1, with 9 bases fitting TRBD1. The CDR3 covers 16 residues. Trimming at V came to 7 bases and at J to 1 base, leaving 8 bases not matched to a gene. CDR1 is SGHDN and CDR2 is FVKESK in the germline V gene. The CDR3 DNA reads TGTGCCAGCACTTCTACAGGGGGCAGTTCCTACAATGAGCAGTTCTTC. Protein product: CASTSTGGSSYNEQFF.

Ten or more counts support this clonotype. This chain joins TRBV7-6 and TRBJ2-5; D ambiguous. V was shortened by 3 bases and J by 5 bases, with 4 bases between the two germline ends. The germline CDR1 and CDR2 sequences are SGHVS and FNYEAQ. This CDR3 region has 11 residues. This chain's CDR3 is CASSFAETQYF. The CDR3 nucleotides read TGTGCCAGCAGCTTCGCTGAGACCCAGTACTTC. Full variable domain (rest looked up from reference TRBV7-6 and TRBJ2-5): GAGVSQSPRYKVTKRGQDVALRCDPISGHVSLYWYRQALGQGPEFLTYFNYEAQQDKSGLPNDRFSAERPEGSISTLTIQRTEQRDSAMYRCASSFAETQYFGPGTRLLVL.

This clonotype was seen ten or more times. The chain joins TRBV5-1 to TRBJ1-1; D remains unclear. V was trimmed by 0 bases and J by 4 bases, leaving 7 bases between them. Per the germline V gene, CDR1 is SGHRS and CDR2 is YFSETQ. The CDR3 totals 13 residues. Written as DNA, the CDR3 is TGCGCCAGCAGCTTGGACAGTTCCACTGAAGCTTTCTTT. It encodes CASSLDSSTEAFF.

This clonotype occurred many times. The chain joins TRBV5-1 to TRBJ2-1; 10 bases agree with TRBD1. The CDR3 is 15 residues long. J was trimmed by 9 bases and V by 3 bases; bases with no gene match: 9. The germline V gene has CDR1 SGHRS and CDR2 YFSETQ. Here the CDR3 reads CASSSEGTGALEQFF. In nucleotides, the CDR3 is TGCGCCAGCAGCTCGGAAGGGACAGGGGCCCTTGAGCAGTTCTTC.

Here the CDR3 DNA reads TGTGCCAGCAGCCGTGGAAGGAGGGTCATGGAGACCCAGTACTTC. Protein product: CASSRGRRVMETQYF. The rearrangement joins TRBV14 to TRBJ2-5; weak D call: TRBD2 (6 bases). This CDR3 region has 15 residues. Germline V gives CDR1 SGHDN, CDR2 FVKESK. V was pared by 4 bases and J by 5 bases, with 17 bases between. The whole variable domain, remainder taken from reference TRBV14 and TRBJ2-5, is EAGVTQFPSHSVIEKGQTVTLRCDPISGHDNLYWYRRVMGKEIKFLLHFVKESKQDESGMPNNRFLAERTGGTYSTLKVQPAELEDSGVYFCASSRGRRVMETQYFGPGTRLLVL.

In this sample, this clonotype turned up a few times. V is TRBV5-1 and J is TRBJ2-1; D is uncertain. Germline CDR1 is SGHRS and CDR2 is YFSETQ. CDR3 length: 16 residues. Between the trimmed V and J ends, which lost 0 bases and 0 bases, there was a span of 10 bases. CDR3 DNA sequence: TGCGCCAGCAGCTTGGGAGGCGTCGGCTCCTACAATGAGCAGTTCTTC. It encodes CASSLGGVGSYNEQFF.

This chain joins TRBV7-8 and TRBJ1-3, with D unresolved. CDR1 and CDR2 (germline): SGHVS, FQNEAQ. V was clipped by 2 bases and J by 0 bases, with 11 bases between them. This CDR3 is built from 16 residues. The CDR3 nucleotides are TGTGCCAGCAGCTTAATTGGCGCGGTCTCTGGAAACACCATATATTTT. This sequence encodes CASSLIGAVSGNTIYF. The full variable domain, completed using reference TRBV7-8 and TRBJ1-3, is GAGVSQSPRYKVAKRGQDVALRCDPISGHVSLFWYQQALGQGPEFLTYFQNEAQLDKSGLPSDRFFAERPEGSVSTLKIQRTQQEDSAVYLCASSLIGAVSGNTIYFGEGSWLTVV.

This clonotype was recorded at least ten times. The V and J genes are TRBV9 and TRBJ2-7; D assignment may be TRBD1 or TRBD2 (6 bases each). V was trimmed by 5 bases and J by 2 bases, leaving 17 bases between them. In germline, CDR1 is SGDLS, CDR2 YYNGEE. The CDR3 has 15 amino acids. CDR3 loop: CASSSRGVAPYEQYF. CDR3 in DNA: TGTGCCAGCAGTTCAAGGGGGGTAGCGCCCTACGAGCAGTACTTC.

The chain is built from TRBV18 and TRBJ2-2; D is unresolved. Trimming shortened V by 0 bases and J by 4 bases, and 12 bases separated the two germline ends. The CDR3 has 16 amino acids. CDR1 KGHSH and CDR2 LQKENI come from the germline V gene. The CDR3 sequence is CASSPPLLVVTGELFF. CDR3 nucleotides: TGTGCCAGCTCACCACCCCTTCTGGTGGTCACCGGGGAGCTGTTTTTT.

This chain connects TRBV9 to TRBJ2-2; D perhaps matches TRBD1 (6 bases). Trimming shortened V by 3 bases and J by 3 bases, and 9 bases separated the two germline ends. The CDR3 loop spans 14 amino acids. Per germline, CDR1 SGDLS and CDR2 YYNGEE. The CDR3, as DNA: TGTGCCAGCAGCGCCACAGGGTACACCGGGGAGCTGTTTTTT. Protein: CASSATGYTGELFF.

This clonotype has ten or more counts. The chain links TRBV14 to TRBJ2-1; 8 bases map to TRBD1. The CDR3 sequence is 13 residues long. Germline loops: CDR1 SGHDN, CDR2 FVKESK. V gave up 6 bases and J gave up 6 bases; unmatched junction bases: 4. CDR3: CASRGRGPNEQFF. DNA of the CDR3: TGTGCCAGCAGGGGCAGGGGGCCCAATGAGCAGTTCTTC.

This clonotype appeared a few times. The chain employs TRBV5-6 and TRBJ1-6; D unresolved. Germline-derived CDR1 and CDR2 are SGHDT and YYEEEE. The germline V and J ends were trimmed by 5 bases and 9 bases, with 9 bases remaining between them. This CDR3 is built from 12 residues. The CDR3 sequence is CASSSPSSPLHF. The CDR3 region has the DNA TGTGCCAGCAGTTCTCCCTCTTCACCCCTCCACTTT.

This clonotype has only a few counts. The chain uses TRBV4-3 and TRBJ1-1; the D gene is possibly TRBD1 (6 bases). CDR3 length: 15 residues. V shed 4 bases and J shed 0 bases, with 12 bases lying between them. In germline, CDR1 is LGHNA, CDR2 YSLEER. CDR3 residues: CASSPGGQLNTEAFF. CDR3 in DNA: TGCGCCAGCAGCCCTGGGGGGCAATTGAACACTGAAGCTTTCTTT.

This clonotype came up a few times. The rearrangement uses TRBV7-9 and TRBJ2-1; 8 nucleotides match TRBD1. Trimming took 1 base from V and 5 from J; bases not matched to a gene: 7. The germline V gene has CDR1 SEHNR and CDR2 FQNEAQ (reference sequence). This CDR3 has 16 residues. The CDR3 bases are TGTGCCAGCAGCTTAGATTGGCAGGGGGCGAACAATGAGCAGTTCTTC. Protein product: CASSLDWQGANNEQFF.

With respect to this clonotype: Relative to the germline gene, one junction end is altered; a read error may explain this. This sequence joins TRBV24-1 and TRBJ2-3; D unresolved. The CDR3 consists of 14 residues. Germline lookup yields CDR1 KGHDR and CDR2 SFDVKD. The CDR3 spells CAASDPTSTDTQYF. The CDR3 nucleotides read TGTGCCGCCAGTGATCCGACTAGCACAGATACGCAGTATTTT.

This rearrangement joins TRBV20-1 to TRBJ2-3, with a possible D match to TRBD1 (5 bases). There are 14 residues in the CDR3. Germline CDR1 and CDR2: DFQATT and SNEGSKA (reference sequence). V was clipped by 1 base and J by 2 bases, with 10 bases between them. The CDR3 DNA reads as TGCAGTGCTAGAGGGGGCGACACCACAGATACGCAGTATTTT. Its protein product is CSARGGDTTDTQYF.

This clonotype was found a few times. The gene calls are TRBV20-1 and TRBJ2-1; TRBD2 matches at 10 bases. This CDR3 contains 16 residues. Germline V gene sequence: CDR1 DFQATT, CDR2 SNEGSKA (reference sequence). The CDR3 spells CSYQRLAGLGYNEQFF. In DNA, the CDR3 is TGCAGCTACCAACGACTAGCGGGTTTGGGCTACAATGAGCAGTTCTTC.

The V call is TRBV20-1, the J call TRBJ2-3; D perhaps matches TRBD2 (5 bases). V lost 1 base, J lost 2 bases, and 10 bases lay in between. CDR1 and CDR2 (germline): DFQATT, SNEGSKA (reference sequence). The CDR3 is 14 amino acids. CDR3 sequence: CSARVEGDTDTQYF. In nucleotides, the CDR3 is TGCAGTGCTAGAGTTGAGGGAGACACAGATACGCAGTATTTT.

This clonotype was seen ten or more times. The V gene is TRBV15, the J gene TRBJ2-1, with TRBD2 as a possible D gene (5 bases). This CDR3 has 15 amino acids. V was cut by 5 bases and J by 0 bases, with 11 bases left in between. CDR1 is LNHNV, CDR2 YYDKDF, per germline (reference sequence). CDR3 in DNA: TGTGCCACCAGCGGAGGTTCAGCCTCCTACAATGAGCAGTTCTTC. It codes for CATSGGSASYNEQFF.